The entry that follows covers one TCR beta chain sequence. What it binds is not known. This sample is drawn from a study of T cell responses to AZD1222 COVID-19 vaccine. Study-wide points: As reported, nearly half of all spike-specific TCRs target variant regions that are unmutated. At baseline, seropositivity was found in only six AZD1222 recipients.

CDR1 is MNHNY and CDR2 is SVGAGI in the germline V gene (reference sequence). The CDR3 runs 15 residues. The ends lost 4 bases at V and 3 bases at J; junction bases unmatched: 6. Using immunoSEQ multiplex PCR, the repertoire was profiled, and TCRdb retains in-frame clones only, with some absent. The profile shows under 140,000 clones, 87% of them singletons. This chain connects TRBV6-6 to TRBJ2-5, with 9 bases matching TRBD2. The input for sequencing was peripheral blood, taken on day 0 of AZD1222 vaccination. This sequence originates from an adult in good health. In nucleotides, the CDR3 is TGTGCCAGCAGTTCGCTAGGACTAGCGAAAGAGACCCAGTACTTC. The encoded protein is CASSSLGLAKETQYF.